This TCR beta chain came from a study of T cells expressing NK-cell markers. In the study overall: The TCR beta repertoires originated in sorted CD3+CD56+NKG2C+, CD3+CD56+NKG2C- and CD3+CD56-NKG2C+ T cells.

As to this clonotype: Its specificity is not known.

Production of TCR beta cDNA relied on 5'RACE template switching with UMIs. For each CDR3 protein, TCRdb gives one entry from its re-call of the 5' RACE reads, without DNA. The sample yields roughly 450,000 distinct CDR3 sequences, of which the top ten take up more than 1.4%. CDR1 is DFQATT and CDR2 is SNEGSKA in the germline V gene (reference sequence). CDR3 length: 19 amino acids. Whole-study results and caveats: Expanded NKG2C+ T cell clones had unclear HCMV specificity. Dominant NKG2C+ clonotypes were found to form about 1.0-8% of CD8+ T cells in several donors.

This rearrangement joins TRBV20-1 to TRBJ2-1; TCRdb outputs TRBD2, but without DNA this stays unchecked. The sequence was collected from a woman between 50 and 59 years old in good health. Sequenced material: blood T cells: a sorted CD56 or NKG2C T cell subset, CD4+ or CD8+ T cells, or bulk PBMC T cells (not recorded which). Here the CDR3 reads CSARDLTGLAGGSYNEQFF.